Below, 6 T cell receptor beta chains from the same sample are listed, as sequenced in a study of identical twins. TCRdb redid the calling of the 5' RACE reads with MiXCR, one entry per CDR3 protein. The data hold hundreds of thousands of distinct CDR3 sequences, with around 20% observed a single time. This sample was shared with a second study, whose subject was yellow fever vaccine responses in identical twins.

Source material: CD4+ T cells sorted from blood. These receptors came from a woman between 18 and 29 years old in good health.

There are a few counts of this clonotype. The chain has TRBV2 and TRBJ2-3; 14 bases are shared with TRBD2. Germline CDR1 and CDR2: SNHLY and FYNNEI. After removal of 6 bases from V and 3 bases from J, the junction contained 8 bases not matched to a gene. The CDR3 covers 17 residues. CDR3 region: CASRGGTSGRETDTQYF. The CDR3 region has the DNA TGTGCCAGCAGGGGCGGGACTAGCGGGAGAGAAACAGATACGCAGTATTTT.

This chain joins TRBV7-9 and TRBJ2-3; weak D call: TRBD2 (6 bases). The CDR3 loop spans 15 amino acids. The V gene's germline CDR1 is SEHNR and CDR2 FQNEAQ (reference sequence). The V and J ends lost 1 base and 2 bases respectively, with 10 bases between them. The CDR3 here is CASSLGGGVTDTQYF. The CDR3 DNA follows: TGTGCCAGCAGCTTAGGTGGCGGGGTCACAGATACGCAGTATTTT.

The V call is TRBV28, the J call TRBJ2-7; 11 nucleotides align to TRBD2. The CDR3 loop spans 15 amino acids. Losses at the gene ends were 6 bases for V and 3 bases for J; bases not matched to a gene: 7. The V gene's germline CDR1 is MDHEN and CDR2 SYDVKM. DNA for the CDR3: TGTGCCAGCAGGGGGGCAGGGACTAGCGGCTACGAGCAGTACTTC. It specifies CASRGAGTSGYEQYF.

The chain recombines TRBV2 with TRBJ2-3; 7 bases match TRBD1. The V gene's germline CDR1 is SNHLY and CDR2 FYNNEI. The CDR3 covers 13 residues. V was pared by 7 bases and J by 4 bases, with 5 bases of the junction left unmatched. The chain's CDR3 is CASNRQGSDTQYF. The CDR3 bases are TGTGCCAGCAATAGACAGGGATCAGATACGCAGTATTTT.

The V and J genes are TRBV5-1 and TRBJ2-7; 8 bases are a match to TRBD1. The CDR3 is made up of 18 amino acids. J gave up 6 bases and V 4 bases, and 21 bases lay outside the gene matches. The germline gives CDR1 SGHRS, CDR2 YFSETQ. The CDR3 spells CASSADREVLAFGGEQYF. In nucleotides, the CDR3 is TGCGCCAGCAGCGCGGACAGGGAGGTTTTGGCTTTTGGTGGCGAGCAGTACTTC.

This clonotype was counted between two and nine times. The CDR3, as DNA: TGTGCCAGCAGTTTATCAGGGGGACTAATGAACACTGAAGCTTTCTTT. This sequence encodes CASSLSGGLMNTEAFF. This rearrangement joins TRBV27 to TRBJ1-1; tentative D call: TRBD1 (6 bases). Germline V gene data show CDR1 as MNHEY and CDR2 as SMNVEV (reference sequence). With 0 bases removed from V and 0 bases from J, the gap between germline ends came to 11 bases. The CDR3 loop spans 16 amino acids.